Following are 7 T cell receptor beta chains from one sample sequenced in a study of cytomegalovirus exposure and HLA in healthy donors. In the PCR, 60 Vbeta and 13 Jbeta primers were used. Data came from immunoSEQ multiplex PCR; TCRdb stores just in-frame clones and leaves some out. The table records some 140,000 clones, 70% to 80% of them present only once. Sequencing was done on a sample of PBMCs. The receptor source for this set is a female donor in good health and CMV-seronegative.

Details on this clone: The sample contains more than one DNA sequence encoding this CDR3. V is TRBV4-3 and J is TRBJ2-7; D is possibly TRBD2 (6 bases). Germline CDR1 reads LGHNA; CDR2 reads YSLEER. The CDR3 extends over 16 amino acids. V lost 3 bases, J lost 6 bases, and 21 bases lay in between. The CDR3 coding sequence is TGCGCCAGCAGCCAGAGGGGAGGAGTTGCCTTGTGCGAGCAGTACTTC. Translated, it gives CASSQRGGVALCEQYF.

The rearrangement links TRBV30 to TRBJ2-5, with 7 bases matching TRBD2. The tail of the sequence fits TRBJ2-7 better, so the J call may be wrong. The CDR3 loop spans 13 amino acids. Germline-derived CDR1 and CDR2 are GTSNPN and SVGIG (reference sequence). The CDR3 is CAWSGREPYEQYF. The CDR3 DNA reads as TGTGCCTGGAGTGGGCGGGAGCCCTACGAGCAGTACTTC.

V is TRBV18 and J is TRBJ2-3; D is unclear. Germline values: CDR1 KGHSH, CDR2 LQKENI. V lost 3 bases and J 0 bases, leaving 10 bases between the germline ends. The CDR3 loop spans 15 amino acids. CDR3 DNA sequence: TGTGCCAGCTCACCCAGTTTGAGGAGCACAGATACGCAGTATTTT. Amino acid sequence: CASSPSLRSTDTQYF.

V is TRBV12-5 and J is TRBJ2-5; TRBD2 matches 11 bases. Losses at the gene ends were 7 bases for V and 5 bases for J; bases not matched to a gene: 15. CDR3 length equals 17 residues. Looked up from germline, CDR1 is LGHNT and CDR2 is FRNRAP. DNA of the CDR3: TGTGCTAGTGTTACCCCCCTTAGCGGGGGGGCTTTGGAGACCCAGTACTTC. Its translation: CASVTPLSGGALETQYF.

This clone was counted a single time. Written as DNA, the CDR3 is TGTGCCAGCACTGGACAGGCCGATTCACCCCTCCACTTT. It specifies CASTGQADSPLHF. The chain couples TRBV27 to TRBJ1-6; TRBD1 matches 7 bases. The ends lost 7 bases at V and 8 bases at J; junction bases unmatched: 5. Germline V gene data show CDR1 as MNHEY and CDR2 as SMNVEV (reference sequence). The CDR3 extends over 13 amino acids.

V is TRBV9 and J is TRBJ2-1; TRBD2 matches 12 bases. Germline V lookup: CDR1 SGDLS, CDR2 YYNGEE. The CDR3 sequence is 15 residues long. After removal of 1 base from V and 8 bases from J, the junction contained 4 bases not matched to a gene. CDR3 residues: CASSVTSGGNDEQFF. The DNA for the CDR3 is TGTGCCAGCAGCGTAACTAGCGGGGGGAACGATGAGCAGTTCTTC. Supplemented by reference TRBV9 and TRBJ2-1, the full variable domain reads DSGVTQTPKHLITATGQRVTLRCSPRSGDLSVYWYQQSLDQGLQFLIQYYNGEERAKGNILERFSAQQFPDLHSELNLSSLELGDSALYFCASSVTSGGNDEQFFGPGTRLTVL.

This chain uses TRBV5-1 with TRBJ2-7, with D perhaps matching TRBD1 (5 bases). Germline assignment: CDR1 SGHRS and CDR2 YFSETQ. Deletions cut 4 bases from V and 5 bases from J, with 10 bases between. The CDR3 extends over 12 amino acids. Here the CDR3 DNA reads TGCGCCAGCAGCCTGCAACAGGACGAGCAGTACTTC. It codes for CASSLQQDEQYF.